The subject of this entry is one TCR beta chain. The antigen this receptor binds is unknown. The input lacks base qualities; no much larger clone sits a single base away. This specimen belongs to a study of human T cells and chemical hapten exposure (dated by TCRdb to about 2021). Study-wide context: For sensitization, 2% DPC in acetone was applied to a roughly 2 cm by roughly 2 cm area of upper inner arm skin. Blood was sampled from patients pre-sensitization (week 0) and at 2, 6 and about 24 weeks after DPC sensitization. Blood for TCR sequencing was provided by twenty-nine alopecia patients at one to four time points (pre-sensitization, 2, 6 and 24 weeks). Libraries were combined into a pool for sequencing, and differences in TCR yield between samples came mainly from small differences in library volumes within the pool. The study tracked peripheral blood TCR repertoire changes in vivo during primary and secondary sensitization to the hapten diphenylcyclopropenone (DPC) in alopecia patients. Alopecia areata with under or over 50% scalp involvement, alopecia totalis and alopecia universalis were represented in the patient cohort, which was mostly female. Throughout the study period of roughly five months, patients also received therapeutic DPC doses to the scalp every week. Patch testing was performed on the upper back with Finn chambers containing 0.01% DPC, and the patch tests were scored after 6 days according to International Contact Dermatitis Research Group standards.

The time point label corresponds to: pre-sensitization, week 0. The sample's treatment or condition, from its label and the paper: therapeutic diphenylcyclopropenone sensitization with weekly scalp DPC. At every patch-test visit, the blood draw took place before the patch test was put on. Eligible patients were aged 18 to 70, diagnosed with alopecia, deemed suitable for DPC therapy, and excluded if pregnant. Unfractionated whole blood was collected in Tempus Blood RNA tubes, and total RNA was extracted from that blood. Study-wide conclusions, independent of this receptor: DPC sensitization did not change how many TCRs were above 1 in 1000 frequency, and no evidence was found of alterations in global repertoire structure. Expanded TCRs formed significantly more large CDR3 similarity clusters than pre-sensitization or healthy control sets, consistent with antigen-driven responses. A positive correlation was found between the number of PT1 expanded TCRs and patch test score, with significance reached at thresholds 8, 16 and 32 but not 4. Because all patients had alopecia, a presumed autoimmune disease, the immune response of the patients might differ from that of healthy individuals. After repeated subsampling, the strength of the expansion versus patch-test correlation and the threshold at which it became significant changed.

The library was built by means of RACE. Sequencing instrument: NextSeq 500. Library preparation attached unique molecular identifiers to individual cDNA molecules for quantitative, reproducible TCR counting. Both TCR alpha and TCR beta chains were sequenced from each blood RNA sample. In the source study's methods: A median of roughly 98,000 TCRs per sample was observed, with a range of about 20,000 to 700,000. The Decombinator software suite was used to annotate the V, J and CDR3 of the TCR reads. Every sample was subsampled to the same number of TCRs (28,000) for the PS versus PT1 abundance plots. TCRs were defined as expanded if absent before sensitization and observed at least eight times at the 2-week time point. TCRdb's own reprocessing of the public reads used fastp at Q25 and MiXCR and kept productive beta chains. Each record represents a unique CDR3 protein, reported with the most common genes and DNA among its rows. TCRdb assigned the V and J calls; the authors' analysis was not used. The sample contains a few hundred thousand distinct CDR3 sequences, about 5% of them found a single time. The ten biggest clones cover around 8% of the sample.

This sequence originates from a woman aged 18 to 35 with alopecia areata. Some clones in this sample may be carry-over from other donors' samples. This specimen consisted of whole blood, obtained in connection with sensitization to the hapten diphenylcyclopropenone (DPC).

The DNA is TGTGCCAGCAGCTTTTCGTACTTGAGCTCCTACGAGCAGTACTTC. Translated, it reads CASSFSYLSSYEQYF. This receptor chain uses TRBV5-6 and TRBJ2-7; no D gene call is confident. CDR1 and CDR2, per the germline V gene, are SGHDT and YYEEEE. Reading from cysteine to phenylalanine, the CDR3 counts 15 amino acids. The entry retains the CDR3 DNA only, 45 bases that are in frame from base 1. V is reduced by 2 bases and J by 0 bases, leaving a spacing of 12 bases between them.